The T cell receptor beta chain described here comes from a study of T-cell memory formation after mild COVID-19. Study-wide results and caveats: The CD4+ clones that contracted clustered mainly within CM and EM, and the CD8+ clones concentrated in EMRA.

cDNA libraries for TCR alpha and TCR beta, carrying sample barcodes and UMIs, came from 5'RACE with constant-segment primers. MiXCR, run by TCRdb on the 5' RACE reads, gives a single entry per CDR3 protein. This sample yields roughly 480,000 distinct CDR3 sequences, of which roughly 25% are seen a single time; around 13% belongs to the top ten. CDR3 size: 11 residues. V was clipped by 2 bases and J by 7 bases, with 6 bases between them. The germline CDR1 and CDR2 sequences are LGHDT and YNNKEL (reference sequence). This clonotype was detected only a few times. The antigen is unknown. This TCR was sampled from an adult woman who had mild COVID-19 (a few samples of this study predate the infection). Cell type and time point are not known. Input material: PBMCs or a T cell subset sorted from them (not recorded which). The J gene is TRBJ2-7, the V gene TRBV3-1; D gene ambiguous. The CDR3 here is CASSQNKEQYF. The CDR3 DNA is TGTGCCAGCAGCCAAAACAAAGAGCAGTACTTC.